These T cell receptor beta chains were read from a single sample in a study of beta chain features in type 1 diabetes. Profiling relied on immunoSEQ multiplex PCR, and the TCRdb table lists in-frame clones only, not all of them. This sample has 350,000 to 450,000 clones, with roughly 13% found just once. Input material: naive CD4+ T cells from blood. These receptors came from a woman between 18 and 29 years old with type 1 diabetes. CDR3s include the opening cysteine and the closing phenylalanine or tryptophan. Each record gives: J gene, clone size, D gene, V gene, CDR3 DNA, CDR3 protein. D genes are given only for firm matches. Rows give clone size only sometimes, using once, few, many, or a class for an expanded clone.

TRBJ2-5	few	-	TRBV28	TGTGCCAGCACCAAAAGGGACACCCACCGAAGAACCCAGTACTTC	CASTKRDTHRRTQYF
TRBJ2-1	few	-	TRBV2	TGTGCCAGCAGTTTGGTTTCGAGGCGGGACAATGAGCAGTTCTTC	CASSLVSRRDNEQFF
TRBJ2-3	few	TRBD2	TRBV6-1	TGTGCCAGCAGTGACCGGGGGGGGCGACAAGATACGCAGTATTTT	CASSDRGGRQDTQYF
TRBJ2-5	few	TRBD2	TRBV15	TGTGCCACCAGCACCCGGACTAGCGGAGGGGAGACCCAGTACTTC	CATSTRTSGGETQYF
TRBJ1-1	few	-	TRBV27	TGTGCCAGCAGCCCTGGGGCGCTGAACACTGAAGCTTTCTTT	CASSPGALNTEAFF
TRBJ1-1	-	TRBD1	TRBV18	TGTGCCAGCTCACCTAGGGACAGGAACACTGAAGCTTTCTTT	CASSPRDRNTEAFF
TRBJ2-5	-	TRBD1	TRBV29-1	TGCAGCGCGGACGGACAGGGAGGCAAAGAGACCCAGTACTTC	CSADGQGGKETQYF
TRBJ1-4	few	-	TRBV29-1	TGCAGCGTTGGGCACAGACTAGACAATGAAAAACTGTTTTTT	CSVGHRLDNEKLFF
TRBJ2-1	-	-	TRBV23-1	TGCGCCAGCAGTCAAGAGTATCCCCCCACCAAGCCCAGGGAGTTCTTC	CASSQEYPPTKPREFF
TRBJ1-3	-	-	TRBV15	TGTGCCACCAGCAGTTACTTCTCTGGAAACACCATATATTTT	CATSSYFSGNTIYF
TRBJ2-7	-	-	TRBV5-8	TGTGCCAGCAGCTTGGCTGGGCAGGGGGGCTACGAGCAGTACTTC	CASSLAGQGGYEQYF
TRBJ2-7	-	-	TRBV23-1	TGCGCCAGCAGTCAATCGAGCTCCTACGAGCAGTACTTC	CASSQSSSYEQYF
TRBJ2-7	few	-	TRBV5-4	TGTGCCAGCAGCATACGGACAGGAGGGGGATACGAGCAGTACTTC	CASSIRTGGGYEQYF
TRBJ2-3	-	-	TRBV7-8	TGTGCCAGCAGCCCCGAGCGGAAATCTAGCACAGATACGCAGTATTTT	CASSPERKSSTDTQYF
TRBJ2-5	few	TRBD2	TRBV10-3	TGTGCCATCAGTGAGGGACTAGCGGGCCAAGAGACCCAGTACTTC	CAISEGLAGQETQYF
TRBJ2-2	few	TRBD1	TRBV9	TGTGCCAGCAGCCGACAGGGGAACACCGGGGAGCTGTTTTTT	CASSRQGNTGELFF
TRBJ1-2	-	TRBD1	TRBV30	TGTGCCTGGAGAGCAGGGGGGTGGTATGGCTACACCTTC	CAWRAGGWYGYTF
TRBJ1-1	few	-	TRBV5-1	TGCGCCAGCAGCGGGCAGCAGAACACTGAAGCTTTCTTT	CASSGQQNTEAFF
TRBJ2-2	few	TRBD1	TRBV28	TGTGCCAGCAGGCAGGGGGCAGGGAACACCGGGGAGCTGTTTTTT	CASRQGAGNTGELFF
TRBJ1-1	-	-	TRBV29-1	TGCAGCGTGGGGGGGGTTGTTGAAGCTTTCTTT	CSVGGVVEAFF
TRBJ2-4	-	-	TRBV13	TGTGCCAGCAGCTTAAGGGGGAAGGTGGGATTGAACATTCAGTACTTC	CASSLRGKVGLNIQYF
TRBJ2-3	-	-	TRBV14	TGTGCCAGCAGCCAAGACCTGGGGCGAGGCACAGATACGCAGTATTTT	CASSQDLGRGTDTQYF
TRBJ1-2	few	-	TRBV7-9	TGTGCCAGCAGCCTCTACGGCGGGTATGGCTACACCTTC	CASSLYGGYGYTF
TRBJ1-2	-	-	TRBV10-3	TGTGCCATCAGCCCGGACAGTAACTATGGCTACACCTTC	CAISPDSNYGYTF
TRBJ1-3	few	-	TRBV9	TGTGCCAGCAGCCCCCCGGGAAACACCATATATTTT	CASSPPGNTIYF
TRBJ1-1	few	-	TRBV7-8	TGTGCCAGCAGTTCTACCTTGGGGGGAGAGGAAGCTTTCTTT	CASSSTLGGEEAFF
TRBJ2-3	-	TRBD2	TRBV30	TGTGCCTCAGGCCGCGGGGGTAGCACAGATACGCAGTATTTT	CASGRGGSTDTQYF
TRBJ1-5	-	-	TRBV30	TGTGCCTGGGCGAGGGGGTCACCCCAAGCCTATCAGCCCCAGCATTTT	CAWARGSPQAYQPQHF
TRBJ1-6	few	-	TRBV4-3	TGCGCCAGCAGCCAAGATCGAGGAGGCTCACCCCTCCACTTT	CASSQDRGGSPLHF
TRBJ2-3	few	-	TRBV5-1	TGCGCCAGCAGCTTGGGAGCAACAGTCAGAGATACGCAGTATTTT	CASSLGATVRDTQYF
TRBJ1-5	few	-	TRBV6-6	TGTGCCAGCAACCCATCAGGGGCAATTGTGGGGGCCCAGCATTTT	CASNPSGAIVGAQHF
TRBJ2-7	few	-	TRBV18	TGTGCCAGCTCGAGTGCCGGTGGGCAGTACTTC	CASSSAGGQYF
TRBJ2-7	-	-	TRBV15	TGTGCCACCAGCAGAGATTCGGGAGTGGCCTACGAGCAGTACTTC	CATSRDSGVAYEQYF
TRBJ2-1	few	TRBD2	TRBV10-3	TGTGCCATCAGTGACGGGACTAGCTCCTACAATGAGCAGTTCTTC	CAISDGTSSYNEQFF
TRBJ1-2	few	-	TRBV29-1	TGCAGCGTTGAAGGTTGGGGCCGAGCTAACTATGGCTACACCTTC	CSVEGWGRANYGYTF
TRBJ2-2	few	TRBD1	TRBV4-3	TGCGCCAGCAGCCCAGGCAGGGGGAGCACCGGGGAGCTGTTTTTT	CASSPGRGSTGELFF
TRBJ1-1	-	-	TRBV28	TGTGCCGCCCGGGGGGTTACTGAAGCTTTCTTT	CAARGVTEAFF
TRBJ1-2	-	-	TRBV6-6	TGTGCCAGCAGTTACTTGGAGTCCCTCTATGGCTACACCTTC	CASSYLESLYGYTF
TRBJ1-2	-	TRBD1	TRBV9	TGTGCCAGCAGCTCAAATACAGGGGCGGGTGGCTACACCTTC	CASSSNTGAGGYTF
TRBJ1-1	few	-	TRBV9	TGTGCCAGCAGCGTAGTTTGGGAGGGGCACACTGAAGCTTTCTTT	CASSVVWEGHTEAFF